Detailed here is one T cell receptor beta chain. The CDR3 extends over 13 amino acids. V shed 3 bases and J 5 bases; nucleotides not matched to a gene: 0. Looked up from germline, CDR1 is SGHAT and CDR2 is FQNNGV. Vbeta (60) and Jbeta (13) primers were used in the PCR. Clones were sequenced by immunoSEQ multiplex PCR, and TCRdb holds only the in-frame ones, with some missing. The table includes around 190,000 clones, over 70% detected once. The data belong to a study of cytomegalovirus exposure and HLA in healthy donors. Sequenced sample: PBMCs. The receptor was isolated from a man aged 40-50 years in good health and CMV-seropositive. This chain uses TRBV11-2 with TRBJ1-2, with TRBD1 matching over 10 bases. The CDR3 here is CASSLGQGYGYTF. DNA for the CDR3: TGTGCCAGCAGCTTGGGACAGGGGTATGGCTACACCTTC.